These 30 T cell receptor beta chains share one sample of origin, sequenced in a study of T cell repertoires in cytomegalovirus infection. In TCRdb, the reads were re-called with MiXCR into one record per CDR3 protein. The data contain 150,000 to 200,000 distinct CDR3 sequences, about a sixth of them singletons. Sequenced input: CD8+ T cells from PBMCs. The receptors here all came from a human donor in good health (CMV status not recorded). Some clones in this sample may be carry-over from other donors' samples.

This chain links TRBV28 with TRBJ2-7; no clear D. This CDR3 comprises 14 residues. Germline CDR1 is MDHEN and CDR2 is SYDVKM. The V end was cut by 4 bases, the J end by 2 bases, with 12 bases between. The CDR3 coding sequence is TGTGCCAGCAGTTCCTTGGGCAGACCCTACGAGCAGTACTTC. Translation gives CASSSLGRPYEQYF.

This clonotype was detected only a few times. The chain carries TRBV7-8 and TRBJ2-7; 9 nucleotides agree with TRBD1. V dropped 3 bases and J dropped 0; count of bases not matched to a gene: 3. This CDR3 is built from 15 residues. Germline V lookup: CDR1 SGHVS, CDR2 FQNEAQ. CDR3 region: CASSFEDRGSYEQYF. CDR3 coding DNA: TGTGCCAGCAGCTTCGAGGACAGGGGCTCCTACGAGCAGTACTTC.

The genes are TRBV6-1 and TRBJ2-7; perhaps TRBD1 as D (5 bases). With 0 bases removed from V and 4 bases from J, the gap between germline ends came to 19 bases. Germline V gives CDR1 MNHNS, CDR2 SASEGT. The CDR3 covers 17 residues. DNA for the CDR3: TGTGCCAGCAGTGAAGCGAGCTGGGGCCGAACCTATTACGAGCAGTACTTC. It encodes CASSEASWGRTYYEQYF.

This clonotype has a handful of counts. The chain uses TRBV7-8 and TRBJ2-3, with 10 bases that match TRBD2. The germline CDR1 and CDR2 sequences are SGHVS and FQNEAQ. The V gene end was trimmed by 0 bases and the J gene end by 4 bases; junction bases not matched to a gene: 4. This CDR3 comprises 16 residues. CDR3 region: CASSLAGLAVADTQYF. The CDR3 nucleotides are TGTGCCAGCAGCTTAGCAGGACTAGCGGTGGCAGATACGCAGTATTTT.

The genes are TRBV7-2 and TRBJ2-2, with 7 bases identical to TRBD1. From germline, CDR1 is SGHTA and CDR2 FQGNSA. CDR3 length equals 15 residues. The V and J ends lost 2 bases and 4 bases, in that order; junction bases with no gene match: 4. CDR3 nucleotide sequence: TGTGCCAGCAGCTTATGGGACAGTCGCACCGGGGAGCTGTTTTTT. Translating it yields CASSLWDSRTGELFF.

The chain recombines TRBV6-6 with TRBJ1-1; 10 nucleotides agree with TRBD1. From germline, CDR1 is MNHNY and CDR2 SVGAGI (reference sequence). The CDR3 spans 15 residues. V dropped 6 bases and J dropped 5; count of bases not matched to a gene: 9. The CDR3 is CASSPRLDRGTEAFF. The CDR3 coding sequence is TGTGCCAGCAGCCCAAGATTGGACAGGGGGACTGAAGCTTTCTTT.

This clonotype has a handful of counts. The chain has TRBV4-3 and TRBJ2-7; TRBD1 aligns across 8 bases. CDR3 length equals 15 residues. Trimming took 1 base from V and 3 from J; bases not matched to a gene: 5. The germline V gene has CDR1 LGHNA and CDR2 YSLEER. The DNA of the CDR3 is TGCGCCAGCAGCCAAGGGACAGGGTCCGGCTACGAGCAGTACTTC. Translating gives CASSQGTGSGYEQYF.

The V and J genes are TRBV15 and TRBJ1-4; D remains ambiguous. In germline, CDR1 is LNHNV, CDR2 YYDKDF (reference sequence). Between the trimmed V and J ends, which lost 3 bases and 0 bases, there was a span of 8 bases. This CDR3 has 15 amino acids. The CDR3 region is CATSRDAATNEKLFF. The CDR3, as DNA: TGTGCCACCAGCAGGGACGCGGCAACTAATGAAAAACTGTTTTTT.

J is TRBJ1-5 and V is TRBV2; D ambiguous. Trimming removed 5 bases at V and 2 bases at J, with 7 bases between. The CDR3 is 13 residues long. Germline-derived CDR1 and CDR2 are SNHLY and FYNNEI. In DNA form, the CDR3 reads TGTGCCAGCAGTTTTCCTGGCAATCAGCCCCAGCATTTT. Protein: CASSFPGNQPQHF.

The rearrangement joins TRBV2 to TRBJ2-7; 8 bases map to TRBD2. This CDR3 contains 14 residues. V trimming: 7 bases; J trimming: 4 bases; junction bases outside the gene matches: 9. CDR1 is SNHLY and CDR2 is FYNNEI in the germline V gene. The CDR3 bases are TGTGCCAGCACAGCGGGAGTGGGTGCTTACGAGCAGTACTTC. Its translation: CASTAGVGAYEQYF.

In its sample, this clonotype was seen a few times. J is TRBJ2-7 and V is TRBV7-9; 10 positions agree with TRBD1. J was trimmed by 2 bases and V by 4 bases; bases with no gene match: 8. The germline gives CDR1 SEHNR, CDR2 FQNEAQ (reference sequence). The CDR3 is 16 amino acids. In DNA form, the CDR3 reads TGTGCCAGCAGCTCACCCGGGGGACAGGGGCCCTACGAGCAGTACTTC. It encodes CASSSPGGQGPYEQYF.

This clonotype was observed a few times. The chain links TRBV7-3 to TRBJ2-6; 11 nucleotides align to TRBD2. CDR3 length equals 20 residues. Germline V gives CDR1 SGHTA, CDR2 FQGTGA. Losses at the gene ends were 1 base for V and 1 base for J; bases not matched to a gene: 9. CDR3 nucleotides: TGTGCCAGCAGCTTAAATAGCGGGGGGGCTCTCTCTTCTGGGGCCAACGTCCTGACTTTC. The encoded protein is CASSLNSGGALSSGANVLTF.

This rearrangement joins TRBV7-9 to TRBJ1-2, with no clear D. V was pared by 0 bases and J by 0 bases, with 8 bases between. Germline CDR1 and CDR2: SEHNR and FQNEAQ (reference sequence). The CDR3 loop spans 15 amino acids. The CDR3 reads CASSLAPESNYGYTF. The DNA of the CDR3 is TGTGCCAGCAGCTTAGCGCCGGAATCTAACTATGGCTACACCTTC. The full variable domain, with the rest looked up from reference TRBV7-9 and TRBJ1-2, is DTGVSQNPRHKITKRGQNVTFRCDPISEHNRLYWYRQTLGQGPEFLTYFQNEAQLEKSRLLSDRFSAERPKGSFSTLEIQRTEQGDSAMYLCASSLAPESNYGYTFGSGTRLTVV.

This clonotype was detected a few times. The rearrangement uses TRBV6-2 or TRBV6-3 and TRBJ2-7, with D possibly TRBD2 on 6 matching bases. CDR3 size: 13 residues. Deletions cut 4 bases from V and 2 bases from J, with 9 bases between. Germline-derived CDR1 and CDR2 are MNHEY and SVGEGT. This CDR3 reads CASSWGETYEQYF. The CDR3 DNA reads TGTGCCAGCAGTTGGGGGGAGACCTACGAGCAGTACTTC.

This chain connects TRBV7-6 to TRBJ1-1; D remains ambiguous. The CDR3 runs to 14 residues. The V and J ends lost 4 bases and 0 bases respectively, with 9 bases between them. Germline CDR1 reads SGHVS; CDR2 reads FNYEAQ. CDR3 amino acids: CASSSGYMNTEAFF. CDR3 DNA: TGTGCCAGCAGCTCAGGATACATGAACACTGAAGCTTTCTTT.

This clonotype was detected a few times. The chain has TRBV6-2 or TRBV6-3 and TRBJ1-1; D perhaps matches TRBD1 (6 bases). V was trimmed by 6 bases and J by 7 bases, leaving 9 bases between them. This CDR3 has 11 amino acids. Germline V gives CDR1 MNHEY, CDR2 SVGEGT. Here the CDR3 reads CASSDRFEAFF. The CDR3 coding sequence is TGTGCCAGCAGCGACAGGTTTGAAGCTTTCTTT.

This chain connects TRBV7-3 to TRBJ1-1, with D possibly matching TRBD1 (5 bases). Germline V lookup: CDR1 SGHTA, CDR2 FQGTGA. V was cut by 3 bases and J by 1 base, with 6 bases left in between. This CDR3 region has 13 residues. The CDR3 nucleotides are TGTGCCAGCAGCTTGGACACGAACACTGAAGCTTTCTTT. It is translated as CASSLDTNTEAFF.

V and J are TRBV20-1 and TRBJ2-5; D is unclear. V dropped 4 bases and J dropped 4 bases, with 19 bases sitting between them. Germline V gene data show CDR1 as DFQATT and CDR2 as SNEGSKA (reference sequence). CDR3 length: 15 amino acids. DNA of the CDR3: TGCAGTGCTATCTCCCGGGCAGGCTCCCCAGAGACCCAGTACTTC. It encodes CSAISRAGSPETQYF.

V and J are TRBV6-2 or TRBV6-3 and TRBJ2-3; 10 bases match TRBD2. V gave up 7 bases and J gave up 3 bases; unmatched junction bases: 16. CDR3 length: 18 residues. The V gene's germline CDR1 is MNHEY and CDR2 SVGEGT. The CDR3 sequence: CASTHTSGVRRGTDTQYF. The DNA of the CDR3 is TGTGCCAGCACCCACACTAGCGGGGTACGCCGTGGAACAGATACGCAGTATTTT.

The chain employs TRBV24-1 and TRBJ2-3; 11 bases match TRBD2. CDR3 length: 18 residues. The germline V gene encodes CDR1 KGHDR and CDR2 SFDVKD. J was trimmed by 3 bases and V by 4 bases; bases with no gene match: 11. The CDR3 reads CATSESGLAGSFTDTQYF. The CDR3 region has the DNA TGTGCCACCAGTGAATCCGGACTAGCGGGCTCTTTTACAGATACGCAGTATTTT.

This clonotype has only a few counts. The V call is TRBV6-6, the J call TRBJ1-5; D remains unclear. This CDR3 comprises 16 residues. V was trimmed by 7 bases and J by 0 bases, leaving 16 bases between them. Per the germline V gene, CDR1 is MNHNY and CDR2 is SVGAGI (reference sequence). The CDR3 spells CASIEGGPYSNQPQHF. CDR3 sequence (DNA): TGTGCCAGCATCGAAGGCGGCCCCTATAGCAATCAGCCCCAGCATTTT.

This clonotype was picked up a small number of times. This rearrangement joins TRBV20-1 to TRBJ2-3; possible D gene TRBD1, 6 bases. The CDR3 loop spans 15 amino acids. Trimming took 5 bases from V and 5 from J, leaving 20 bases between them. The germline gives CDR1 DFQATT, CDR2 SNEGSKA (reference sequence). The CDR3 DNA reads TGCAGTGCTCGGACCTGGGGGCCACGGATAGATACGCAGTATTTT. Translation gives CSARTWGPRIDTQYF.

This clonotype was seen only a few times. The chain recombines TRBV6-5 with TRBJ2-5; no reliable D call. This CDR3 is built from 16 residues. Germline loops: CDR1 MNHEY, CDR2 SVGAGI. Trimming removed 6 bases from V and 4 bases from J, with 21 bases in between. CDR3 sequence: CASSPFSDPRAETQYF. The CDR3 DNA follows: TGTGCCAGCAGCCCCTTTTCCGACCCAAGGGCAGAGACCCAGTACTTC.

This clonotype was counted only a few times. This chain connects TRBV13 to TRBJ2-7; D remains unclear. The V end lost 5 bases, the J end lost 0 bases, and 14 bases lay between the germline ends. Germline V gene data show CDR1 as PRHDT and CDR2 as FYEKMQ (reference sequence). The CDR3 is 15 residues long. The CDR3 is CASSPRSRRSYEQYF. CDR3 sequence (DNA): TGTGCCAGCAGCCCCAGGTCAAGACGCTCCTACGAGCAGTACTTC. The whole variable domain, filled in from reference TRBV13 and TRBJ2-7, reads AAGVIQSPRHLIKEKRETATLKCYPIPRHDTVYWYQQGPGQDPQFLISFYEKMQSDKGSIPDRFSAQQFSDYHSELNMSSLELGDSALYFCASSPRSRRSYEQYFGPGTRLTVT.

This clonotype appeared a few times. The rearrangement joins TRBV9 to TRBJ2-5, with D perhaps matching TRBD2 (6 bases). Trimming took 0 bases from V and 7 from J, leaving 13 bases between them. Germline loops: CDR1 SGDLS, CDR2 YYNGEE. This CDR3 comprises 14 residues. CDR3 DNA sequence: TGTGCCAGCAGCGTAGAGGAGCGGGTTAGGACCCAGTACTTC. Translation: CASSVEERVRTQYF.

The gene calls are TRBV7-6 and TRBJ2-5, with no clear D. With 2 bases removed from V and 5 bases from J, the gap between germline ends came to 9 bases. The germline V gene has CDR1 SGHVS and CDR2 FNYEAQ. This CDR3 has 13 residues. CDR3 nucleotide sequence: TGTGCCAGCAGCTTAACTTTCCGGGAGACCCAGTACTTC. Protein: CASSLTFRETQYF.

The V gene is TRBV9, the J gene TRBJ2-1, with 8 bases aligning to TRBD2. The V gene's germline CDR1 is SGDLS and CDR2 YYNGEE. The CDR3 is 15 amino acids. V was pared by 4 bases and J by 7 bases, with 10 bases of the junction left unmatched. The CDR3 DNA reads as TGTGCCAGCAGCCCGGGGGGGGGAGAGTTGAATGAGCAGTTCTTC. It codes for CASSPGGGELNEQFF. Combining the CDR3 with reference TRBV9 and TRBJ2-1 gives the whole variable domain DSGVTQTPKHLITATGQRVTLRCSPRSGDLSVYWYQQSLDQGLQFLIQYYNGEERAKGNILERFSAQQFPDLHSELNLSSLELGDSALYFCASSPGGGELNEQFFGPGTRLTVL.

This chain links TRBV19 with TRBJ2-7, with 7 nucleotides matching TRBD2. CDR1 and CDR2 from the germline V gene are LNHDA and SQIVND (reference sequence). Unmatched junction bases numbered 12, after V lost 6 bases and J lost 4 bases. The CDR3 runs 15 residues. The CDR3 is CASSLGWSGDYEQYF. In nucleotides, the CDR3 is TGTGCCAGTAGCCTCGGATGGAGCGGGGATTACGAGCAGTACTTC.

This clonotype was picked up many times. The CDR3 nucleotides are TGCAGTGCTATCGGGGGGAGTCAGGACCATGAGCAGTTCTTC. This translates into CSAIGGSQDHEQFF. V and J are TRBV20-1 and TRBJ2-1; 7 positions agree with TRBD2. After removal of 4 bases from V and 8 bases from J, the junction contained 11 bases not matched to a gene. This CDR3 region has 14 residues. CDR1 is DFQATT, CDR2 SNEGSKA, per germline (reference sequence).

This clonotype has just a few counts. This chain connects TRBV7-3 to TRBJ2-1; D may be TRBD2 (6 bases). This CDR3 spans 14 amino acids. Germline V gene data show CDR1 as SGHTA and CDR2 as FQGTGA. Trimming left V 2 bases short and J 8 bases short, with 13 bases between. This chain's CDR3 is CASSLPGDGYEQFF. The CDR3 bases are TGTGCCAGCAGCTTACCGGGAGATGGATATGAGCAGTTCTTC.